A single T cell receptor (beta chain) is shown here with its context. The data originate from a study of monozygotic twins with inflammatory bowel disease. CDR3 length: 17 residues. In germline, CDR1 is SGDLS, CDR2 YYNGEE. For each CDR3 protein, TCRdb gives one entry from its re-call of the 5' RACE reads, without DNA. The ten top clones account for under 3.5%, within a sample of under 200,000 distinct CDR3 sequences. Material for sequencing was blood. The chain carries TRBV9 and TRBJ2-2. This receptor was taken from a human donor with ulcerative colitis or Crohn's disease, or a healthy co-twin of an affected twin (not recorded which). The CDR3 region is CASSVLQGFTNTGELFF.